This T cell receptor beta chain derives from a study of blood T cell repertoires in COVID-19. Study in general: T cells, B-cell-depleted T cells, or PBMCs provided the cDNA or gDNA that served as material.

The CDR3 extends over 17 amino acids. V was clipped by 4 bases and J by 4 bases; unmatched bases: 7. Germline V gene sequence: CDR1 MNHEY, CDR2 SMNVEV (reference sequence). Only in-frame clones appear in the TCRdb table, and some are missing; sequencing was by immunoSEQ multiplex PCR. The sample holds fewer than 300,000 clones, 85% seen once. The TCR comes from a woman aged 45-65 years who had recovered from COVID-19. This chain connects TRBV27 to TRBJ2-6; 10 bases match TRBD1. Sequencing was carried out using PBMCs or T cells enriched from blood (not recorded which). The CDR3 DNA sequence: TGTGCCAGCAGTTGGGACAGGGGTTCATGGGGGGCCAACGTCCTGACTTTC. Encoded protein: CASSWDRGSWGANVLTF.